One and the same sample provided the 27 T cell receptor beta chains below, sequenced in a study of shared clonotypes between healthy human individuals. The repertoire was sequenced with immunoSEQ multiplex PCR; TCRdb's copy has only in-frame clones and lacks some. The data hold roughly 700,000 clones, with around 72% observed a single time. Source material: memory CD4+ T cells sorted from blood. Subset indicated: CD45RA-negative fraction. The source is a woman under 40 in good health.

The chain recombines TRBV5-5 with TRBJ2-1, with 13 bases identical to TRBD2. V dropped 2 bases and J dropped 10; count of bases not matched to a gene: 6. The CDR3 is 15 residues long. Germline V lookup: CDR1 SGHKS, CDR2 YYEKEE (reference sequence). CDR3 region: CASSFGTSGNLEQFF. The CDR3 nucleotides read TGTGCCAGCAGCTTTGGGACTAGCGGGAACCTAGAGCAGTTCTTC.

The chain employs TRBV10-3 and TRBJ2-5; either TRBD1 or TRBD2 may fit D (5 bases each). V was trimmed by 5 bases and J by 5 bases, leaving 12 bases between them. CDR3 length: 13 amino acids. Germline CDR1 ENHRY, CDR2 SYGVKD. In DNA form, the CDR3 reads TGTGCCATCAGTCCGGGACCCGGGGAGACCCAGTACTTC. Amino acid sequence: CAISPGPGETQYF.

The J gene is TRBJ2-4, the V gene TRBV11-1; TRBD1 might be the D (6 bases). The CDR3 loop spans 15 amino acids. The V end lost 1 base, the J end lost 2 bases, and 9 bases lay between the germline ends. Germline V gives CDR1 SGHAT, CDR2 FQDESV (reference sequence). The DNA of the CDR3 is TGTGCCAGCAGCTTAGGTAGGGGGACCAAAAACATTCAGTACTTC. It yields the protein CASSLGRGTKNIQYF. Complete variable domain (other parts from reference TRBV11-1 and TRBJ2-4): EAEVAQSPRYKITEKSQAVAFWCDPISGHATLYWYRQILGQGPELLVQFQDESVVDDSQLPKDRFSAERLKGVDSTLKIQPAELGDSAMYLCASSLGRGTKNIQYFGAGTRLSVL.

The CDR3 loop is CASSHRLAGGPGVTDTQYF. CDR3 DNA sequence: TGTGCCAGCAGCCACAGACTAGCGGGAGGGCCGGGGGTCACAGATACGCAGTATTTT. V is TRBV13 and J is TRBJ2-3; 14 bases line up with TRBD2. Germline V lookup: CDR1 PRHDT, CDR2 FYEKMQ (reference sequence). This CDR3 has 19 residues. The V gene end was trimmed by 5 bases and the J gene end by 2 bases; junction bases not matched to a gene: 12.

This chain joins TRBV6-6 and TRBJ2-1; D is possibly TRBD1 or TRBD2 (6 bases each). Germline CDR1 MNHNY, CDR2 SVGAGI (reference sequence). The V end lost 0 bases, the J end lost 9 bases, and 12 bases lay between the germline ends. The CDR3 is 14 amino acids. CDR3: CASSYSGGFGEQFF. The CDR3 nucleotides read TGTGCCAGCAGTTACTCAGGGGGGTTTGGTGAGCAGTTCTTC.

The chain uses TRBV29-1 and TRBJ2-7; D remains unclear. The CDR3 sequence is 14 residues long. Trimming pared 6 bases from V and 0 bases from J, leaving 15 bases between. Germline V CDR1 and CDR2: SQVTM, ANQGSEA. CDR3 in DNA: TGCAGCGTAGGCCGCCTTGCGGACTCCTACGAGCAGTACTTC. Protein: CSVGRLADSYEQYF.

The count of this clone is one. The V call is TRBV28, the J call TRBJ2-7, with TRBD1 as a possible D gene (5 bases). CDR1 is MDHEN, CDR2 SYDVKM, per germline. The CDR3 consists of 17 residues. Trimming took off 5 bases at V and 6 bases at J, with 26 bases between the two ends. The chain's CDR3 is CASSAGLAVGQNFEQYF. DNA for the CDR3: TGTGCCAGCAGTGCAGGGTTGGCCGTCGGCCAGAACTTCGAGCAGTACTTC.

The chain combines TRBV30 with TRBJ1-5; D is ambiguous. V shed 0 bases and J shed 5 bases, with 14 bases lying between them. Germline V gene lookup returns CDR1 GTSNPN and CDR2 SVGIG (reference sequence). The CDR3 is 15 residues long. CDR3 amino acids: CAWSVRGSPYQPQHF. CDR3 sequence (DNA): TGTGCCTGGAGTGTACGGGGTTCCCCCTATCAGCCCCAGCATTTT.

This clone was counted once. The CDR3 loop reads CASSQSTSGAYNEQFF. For the CDR3, the DNA is TGTGCCAGCAGCCAATCGACTAGCGGGGCTTACAATGAGCAGTTCTTC. The V gene is TRBV7-7, the J gene TRBJ2-1, with 11 nucleotides matching TRBD2. CDR1 and CDR2 from the germline V gene are SSHAT and FNYEAQ (reference sequence). V trimming: 5 bases; J trimming: 4 bases; junction bases outside the gene matches: 7. The CDR3 length is 16 residues.

The rearrangement uses TRBV6-5 and TRBJ2-7; D not certain. Trimming took off 4 bases at V and 1 base at J, with 8 bases between the two ends. From germline, CDR1 is MNHEY and CDR2 SVGAGI. This CDR3 is built from 13 residues. CDR3 loop: CASSSTWSYEQYF. The CDR3 DNA is TGTGCCAGCAGTTCCACATGGTCCTACGAGCAGTACTTC.

The rearrangement joins TRBV16 to TRBJ1-6; TRBD1 might be the D (5 bases). The CDR3 runs to 16 residues. Trimming removed 3 bases at V and 9 bases at J, with 18 bases between. Germline V gives CDR1 KGHSY, CDR2 FQNENV. The CDR3 reads CASSHAAVGVGSPLHF. CDR3 nucleotide sequence: TGTGCCAGCAGCCACGCGGCTGTAGGGGTTGGTTCACCCCTCCACTTT.

The chain links TRBV7-9 to TRBJ2-3; 12 bases fit TRBD2. CDR1 and CDR2 from the germline V gene are SEHNR and FQNEAQ (reference sequence). The length of the CDR3 is 16 residues. Trimming cost V 5 bases and J 5 bases; bases outside gene matches: 8. CDR3 residues: CASSQRPGLAGDTQYF. CDR3 sequence (DNA): TGTGCCAGCAGCCAGAGACCGGGACTAGCGGGAGATACGCAGTATTTT.

This clone has a handful of counts. The identical CDR3 is also encoded by other nucleotide sequences in the sample. This chain uses TRBV29-1 with TRBJ1-5, with D unclear. Per the germline V gene, CDR1 is SQVTM and CDR2 is ANQGSEA. The V end lost 4 bases, the J end lost 1 base, and 8 bases lay between the germline ends. The CDR3 totals 13 residues. The CDR3 spells CSVGEGSNQPQHF. The CDR3 DNA reads TGCAGCGTTGGGGAGGGAAGCAATCAGCCCCAGCATTTT. Full variable domain (outside the CDR3, taken from reference TRBV29-1 and TRBJ1-5): SAVISQKPSRDICQRGTSLTIQCQVDSQVTMMFWYRQQPGQSLTLIATANQGSEATYESGFVIDKFPISRPNLTFSTLTVSNMSPEDSSIYLCSVGEGSNQPQHFGDGTRLSIL.

The J gene is TRBJ2-1, the V gene TRBV5-1, with TRBD2 matching 7 bases. From germline, CDR1 is SGHRS and CDR2 YFSETQ. The CDR3 extends over 16 amino acids. V trimming: 4 bases; J trimming: 4 bases; junction bases outside the gene matches: 11. The CDR3 bases are TGCGCCAGCAGCCCGACCAGCGGGGCATTTTACAATGAGCAGTTCTTC. Its protein is CASSPTSGAFYNEQFF.

The chain is built from TRBV11-2 and TRBJ1-2; D is undetermined. Trimming took off 4 bases at V and 6 bases at J, with 12 bases between the two ends. From germline, CDR1 is SGHAT and CDR2 FQNNGV. There are 13 residues in the CDR3. This CDR3 reads CASSSLAVNGYTF. DNA for the CDR3: TGTGCCAGCAGCTCCCTCGCCGTAAATGGCTACACCTTC.

J is TRBJ2-2 and V is TRBV11-2; D remains ambiguous. This CDR3 spans 13 amino acids. Germline V gene data show CDR1 as SGHAT and CDR2 as FQNNGV. Trimming left V 3 bases short and J 5 bases short, with 7 bases between. For the CDR3, the DNA is TGTGCCAGCAGCTTTGGTGAGACCGGGGAGCTGTTTTTT. The encoded protein is CASSFGETGELFF.

The chain couples TRBV6-5 to TRBJ1-5, with 10 bases matching TRBD1. CDR3 length equals 15 residues. Trimming removed 6 bases from V and 6 bases from J; junction bases left unmatched: 8. Looked up from germline, CDR1 is MNHEY and CDR2 is SVGAGI. The chain's CDR3 is CASRSGQGGSQPQHF. CDR3 in DNA: TGTGCCAGCAGGTCCGGACAGGGGGGAAGTCAGCCCCAGCATTTT.

The V and J genes are TRBV11-2 and TRBJ2-7; D call uncertain. Trimming removed 5 bases from V and 1 base from J, with 15 bases in between. The CDR3 contains 15 residues. Per germline, CDR1 SGHAT and CDR2 FQNNGV. CDR3 protein: CASSPAPRQSYEQYF. The DNA for the CDR3 is TGTGCCAGCAGCCCCGCTCCCAGGCAATCCTACGAGCAGTACTTC.

The chain has TRBV6-1 and TRBJ2-1; TRBD2 agrees at 12 bases. V lost 5 bases, J lost 8 bases, and 7 bases stayed unmatched. Germline assignment: CDR1 MNHNS and CDR2 SASEGT. CDR3 length equals 15 residues. Here the CDR3 DNA reads TGTGCCAGCAGTCCGACTAGCGGGAGTAATGATGAGCAGTTCTTC. Protein product: CASSPTSGSNDEQFF.

A word on this clone: This specimen includes other DNA sequences encoding the same CDR3. V gene TRBV5-1 combines with J gene TRBJ2-1; D is unresolved. The CDR3 consists of 14 residues. The V gene's germline CDR1 is SGHRS and CDR2 YFSETQ. Trimming left V 1 base short and J 0 bases short, with 5 bases between. The CDR3 reads CASSLTNSYNEQFF. The CDR3 DNA sequence: TGCGCCAGCAGCTTGACTAACTCCTACAATGAGCAGTTCTTC.

The rearrangement joins TRBV11-2 to TRBJ2-5; TRBD2 matches at 7 bases. Germline V lookup: CDR1 SGHAT, CDR2 FQNNGV. This CDR3 is built from 14 residues. V dropped 7 bases and J dropped 3; count of bases not matched to a gene: 8. CDR3 DNA sequence: TGTGCCAGCACCAAAGTACGGGAGGAAGAGACCCAGTACTTC. Translating gives CASTKVREEETQYF.

The V and J genes are TRBV11-2 and TRBJ1-3; D ambiguous. Looked up from germline, CDR1 is SGHAT and CDR2 is FQNNGV. CDR3 length: 14 residues. Trimming stripped 5 bases from V and 4 bases from J, with 12 bases between. The CDR3 sequence is CASSLGSDGNTIYF. Written as DNA, the CDR3 is TGTGCCAGCAGCCTCGGATCAGACGGAAACACCATATATTTT.

J is TRBJ1-5 and V is TRBV2, with no clear D. The V end was cut by 1 base, the J end by 10 bases, with 11 bases between. Germline V gene lookup returns CDR1 SNHLY and CDR2 FYNNEI. The length of the CDR3 is 13 residues. The CDR3 nucleotides read TGTGCCAGCAGTGAAGTGGGCACGGGCCCCCAGCATTTT. The encoded protein is CASSEVGTGPQHF. Full variable domain (missing parts from reference TRBV2 and TRBJ1-5): EPEVTQTPSHQVTQMGQEVILRCVPISNHLYFYWYRQILGQKVEFLVSFYNNEISEKSEIFDDQFSVERPDGSNFTLKIRSTKLEDSAMYFCASSEVGTGPQHFGDGTRLSIL.

The gene calls are TRBV2 and TRBJ2-6; D may be TRBD2 (5 bases). V shed 6 bases and J shed 0 bases, with 12 bases lying between them. CDR3 length: 16 amino acids. CDR1 SNHLY and CDR2 FYNNEI come from the germline V gene. The chain's CDR3 is CASSRRGGSGANVLTF. The CDR3 bases are TGTGCCAGCAGCCGAAGAGGAGGCTCTGGGGCCAACGTCCTGACTTTC. Using reference TRBV2 and TRBJ2-6 for the parts outside the CDR3, the full variable domain is EPEVTQTPSHQVTQMGQEVILRCVPISNHLYFYWYRQILGQKVEFLVSFYNNEISEKSEIFDDQFSVERPDGSNFTLKIRSTKLEDSAMYFCASSRRGGSGANVLTFGAGSRLTVL.

CDR3 DNA sequence: TGTGCCAGCAGTTCGGCCAGGACGAACACCGGGGAGCTGTTTTTT. Protein product: CASSSARTNTGELFF. The gene calls are TRBV6-1 and TRBJ2-2; unclear D gene. Germline-derived CDR1 and CDR2 are MNHNS and SASEGT. The germline V and J ends were trimmed by 5 bases and 0 bases, with 10 bases remaining between them. The length of the CDR3 is 15 residues.

The chain uses TRBV7-2 and TRBJ2-7; 9 bases align to TRBD2. Looked up from germline, CDR1 is SGHTA and CDR2 is FQGNSA. V was clipped by 2 bases and J by 4 bases; unmatched bases: 6. The CDR3 extends over 15 amino acids. The CDR3 DNA reads as TGTGCCAGCAGCTTAAACGCACTAGCGGGTTACGAGCAGTACTTC. As protein: CASSLNALAGYEQYF.

The chain uses TRBV7-9 and TRBJ2-7; D perhaps matches TRBD2 (6 bases). V was clipped by 4 bases and J by 5 bases, with 18 bases between them. The V gene's germline CDR1 is SEHNR and CDR2 FQNEAQ (reference sequence). There are 15 residues in the CDR3. CDR3 amino acids: CASSSRDFRGNEQYF. In nucleotides, the CDR3 is TGTGCCAGCAGCTCCAGGGACTTTCGTGGGAACGAGCAGTACTTC.